This T cell receptor beta chain was recovered during a study of regulatory T cells in long-lasting Graves disease. Overall study context: The study counted Graves' disease as persistent given over 5 years of antithyroid drugs and positive TSH receptor antibodies. Findings and limits, study-wide: Study of thyroid tissue was not done, with only peripheral blood studied.

Trimming took 4 bases from V and 1 from J, leaving 13 bases between them. CDR1 SGHTA and CDR2 FQGNSA come from the germline V gene. The CDR3 has 16 residues. This clonotype was picked up many times. Its matching antigen is unknown. Time point given: persistent/refractory GD, antithyroid drugs over 5 years with positive TRAb. The TCR library was made from RNA extracted from PBMCs. With EDTA tubes as the receptacles, around 10 milliliters of peripheral blood were drawn. Arm-PCR with iRepertoire HTBI primers amplified the CDR3 regions for these TCR beta libraries. TCRdb reprocessed the multiplex PCR reads with MiXCR, giving one entry per CDR3 protein. This sample has 300,000 to 500,000 distinct CDR3 sequences, with less than 25% found just once.

The starting material was peripheral blood mononuclear cells (PBMCs), obtained when the disease was refractory, from a patient treated with antithyroid drugs. The sequence came from a female donor with Graves disease. The V gene is TRBV7-2, the J gene TRBJ2-2, with no clear D. CDR3 in DNA: TGTGCCAGCAGCTCCGGTCCCATGATGAACACCGGGGAGCTGTTTTTT. Translating gives CASSSGPMMNTGELFF.